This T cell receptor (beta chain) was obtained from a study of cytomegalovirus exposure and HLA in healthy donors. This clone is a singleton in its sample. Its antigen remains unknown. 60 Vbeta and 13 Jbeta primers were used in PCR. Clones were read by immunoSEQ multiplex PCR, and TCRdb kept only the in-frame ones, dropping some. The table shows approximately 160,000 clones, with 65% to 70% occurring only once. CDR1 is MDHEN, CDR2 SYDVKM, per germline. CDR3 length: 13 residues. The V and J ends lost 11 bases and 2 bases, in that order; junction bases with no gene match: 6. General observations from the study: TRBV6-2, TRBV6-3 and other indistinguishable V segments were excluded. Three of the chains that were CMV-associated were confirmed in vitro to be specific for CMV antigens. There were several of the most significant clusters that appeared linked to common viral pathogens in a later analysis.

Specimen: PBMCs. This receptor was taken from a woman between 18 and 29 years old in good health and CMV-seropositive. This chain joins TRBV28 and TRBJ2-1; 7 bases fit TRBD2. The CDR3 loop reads CASASGAYNEQFF. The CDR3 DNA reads TGTGCCTCAGCCAGCGGGGCCTACAATGAGCAGTTCTTC.